A single sample gave rise to the 21 T cell receptor beta chains below, sequenced in a study of vaccination and CD4 T cells after COVID-19. The Oncomine TCR Beta short-read assay was what sequenced the DNA obtained from cultured CD4+ T cells. Using its own MiXCR run on the PCR reads, TCRdb lists one record per CDR3 protein. Here the sample spans 10,000 to 15,000 distinct CDR3 sequences, approximately 47% being singletons. Their antigen targets remain unknown. Regarding treatment: approximately 9-day PBMC culture with coronavirus spike peptide pools or control peptides (ViraFEST assay). The sequenced sample consisted of cultured CD4+ T cells from blood. These TCRs come from a human donor with COVID-19.

A few counts support this clonotype. The chain links TRBV7-8 to TRBJ1-5, with D maybe TRBD1 (5 bases). There are 14 residues in the CDR3. V was clipped by 5 bases and J by 2 bases, with 10 bases between them. Germline CDR1 SGHVS, CDR2 FQNEAQ. CDR3 sequence (DNA): TGTGCCAGCAGCCCACGAGGGGGCAATCAGCCCCAGCATTTT. Its translation: CASSPRGGNQPQHF.

This clonotype was seen a few times. This CDR3 reads CASSYSFTRGLNYGYTF. The DNA for the CDR3 is TGTGCCAGCAGTTACTCCTTCACCAGGGGGTTAAACTATGGCTACACCTTC. This chain links TRBV6-5 with TRBJ1-2, with 7 bases fitting TRBD1. This CDR3 has 17 residues. Germline V lookup: CDR1 MNHEY, CDR2 SVGAGI. The J segment lost 2 bases and the V segment lost 0 bases, leaving 9 bases of the junction unmatched.

This clonotype was found a few times. The V gene is TRBV7-9, the J gene TRBJ1-4, with D uncertain. The germline gives CDR1 SEHNR, CDR2 FQNEAQ (reference sequence). This CDR3 region has 14 residues. V was clipped by 5 bases and J by 5 bases, with 12 bases between them. CDR3 residues: CASSADLQNEKLFF. For the CDR3, the DNA is TGTGCCAGCAGCGCCGACCTCCAGAATGAAAAACTGTTTTTT.

The chain combines TRBV5-4 with TRBJ2-2, with 7 bases aligning to TRBD1. V dropped 4 bases and J dropped 5; count of bases not matched to a gene: 8. The CDR3 covers 15 residues. Germline-derived CDR1 and CDR2 are SGHNT and YYREEE (reference sequence). The CDR3 DNA reads TGTGCCAGCAGCAGGGGGCAAGATCGAACCGGGGAGCTGTTTTTT. Amino acids: CASSRGQDRTGELFF.

The chain uses TRBV6-2 or TRBV6-3 and TRBJ1-2; the match to TRBD1 covers 9 bases. CDR3 length: 12 residues. The germline CDR1 and CDR2 sequences are MNHEY and SVGEGT. V gave up 6 bases and J gave up 8 bases; unmatched junction bases: 4. The CDR3 DNA sequence: TGTGCCAGCAGGACAGGGGGTGGAGGCTACACCTTC. Its protein product is CASRTGGGGYTF.

The chain carries TRBV6-4 and TRBJ2-1; 11 nucleotides align to TRBD2. CDR3 length: 16 amino acids. Trimming at V came to 0 bases and at J to 12 bases, leaving 10 bases not matched to a gene. Germline loops: CDR1 MRHNA, CDR2 SNTAGT. CDR3 DNA sequence: TGTGCCAGCAGTGACTCTGGTCTAGCGGGGGGCTCACGGCAGTTCTTC. Protein: CASSDSGLAGGSRQFF.

V and J are TRBV20-1 and TRBJ1-2; 7 nucleotides align to TRBD1. CDR1 is DFQATT and CDR2 is SNEGSKA in the germline V gene (reference sequence). The CDR3 runs 13 residues. The trim removed 0 bases at V and 11 bases at J, leaving 9 bases unmatched. CDR3 coding DNA: TGCAGTGCTAGAGAACAGGGGCGGGATCGTTACACCTTC. Residues: CSAREQGRDRYTF.

V usage is TRBV12-3 or TRBV12-4 and J usage is TRBJ2-1; 14 bases fit TRBD2. The V and J ends lost 5 bases and 7 bases, in that order; junction bases with no gene match: 4. This CDR3 region has 15 residues. The CDR3 reads CASSRTSGGTNEQFF. For the CDR3, the DNA is TGTGCCAGCAGTAGGACTAGCGGGGGGACAAATGAGCAGTTCTTC.

This chain connects TRBV2 to TRBJ2-3, with a weak D call TRBD1 (6 bases). This CDR3 has 15 residues. V lost 8 bases, J lost 6 bases, and 21 bases lay in between. Germline V gene lookup returns CDR1 SNHLY and CDR2 FYNNEI. CDR3 residues: CASEIQGTVTDTQYF. The DNA of the CDR3 is TGTGCCAGCGAGATACAGGGTACGGTGACGGATACGCAGTATTTT. The whole variable domain, filled in from reference TRBV2 and TRBJ2-3, reads EPEVTQTPSHQVTQMGQEVILRCVPISNHLYFYWYRQILGQKVEFLVSFYNNEISEKSEIFDDQFSVERPDGSNFTLKIRSTKLEDSAMYFCASEIQGTVTDTQYFGPGTRLTVL.

The chain carries TRBV6-1 and TRBJ1-5; weak D call: TRBD1 (6 bases). This CDR3 contains 16 residues. Germline loops: CDR1 MNHNS, CDR2 SASEGT. Trimming shortened V by 1 base and J by 6 bases, and 16 bases separated the two germline ends. The CDR3 is CASSEELGGGSQPQHF. The CDR3 DNA is TGTGCCAGCAGTGAAGAATTAGGGGGGGGATCTCAGCCCCAGCATTTT.

The rearrangement links TRBV5-1 to TRBJ2-1, with no clear D. Germline lookup yields CDR1 SGHRS and CDR2 YFSETQ. The CDR3 loop spans 13 amino acids. V lost 4 bases and J lost 4, with 9 bases in between. The CDR3 DNA follows: TGCGCCAGCAGCGCGGACGTTTACAATGAGCAGTTCTTC. It yields the protein CASSADVYNEQFF.

V gene TRBV5-1 combines with J gene TRBJ1-5; TRBD1 matches at 8 bases. Germline values: CDR1 SGHRS, CDR2 YFSETQ. The CDR3 is 14 residues long. Trimming at V came to 4 bases and at J to 4 bases, leaving 4 bases not matched to a gene. The CDR3, as DNA: TGCGCCAGCAGCCCCGGACAGGGTAATCAGCCCCAGCATTTT. This codes for CASSPGQGNQPQHF.

The chain combines TRBV7-2 with TRBJ2-3, with TRBD2 as a possible D gene (5 bases). The V and J ends lost 0 bases and 1 base respectively, with 11 bases between them. The CDR3 loop spans 16 amino acids. CDR1 is SGHTA and CDR2 is FQGNSA in the germline V gene. The DNA of the CDR3 is TGTGCCAGCAGCTTAGCGCTCGCGGGCGGCACAGATACGCAGTATTTT. Its protein is CASSLALAGGTDTQYF.

This clonotype was observed once. The chain recombines TRBV19 with TRBJ1-2; D unresolved. Germline V gives CDR1 LNHDA, CDR2 SQIVND (reference sequence). V was cut by 2 bases and J by 4 bases, with 11 bases left in between. The CDR3 extends over 14 amino acids. The CDR3 DNA follows: TGTGCCAGTAGTATAAGTCTGGGCTCCTATGGCTACACCTTC. Translation: CASSISLGSYGYTF.

This clonotype was observed a handful of times. The rearrangement joins TRBV27 to TRBJ1-5; the match to TRBD1 covers 7 bases. Germline assignment: CDR1 MNHEY and CDR2 SMNVEV (reference sequence). This CDR3 contains 15 residues. V lost 5 bases to trimming and J lost 0 bases; unmatched junction nucleotides: 4. The CDR3 nucleotides are TGTGCCAGCAGTCTACAGGGGAATAGCAATCAGCCCCAGCATTTT. This encodes CASSLQGNSNQPQHF.

The V call is TRBV20-1, the J call TRBJ1-1; 10 bases are shared with TRBD1. The CDR3 extends over 13 amino acids. The germline gives CDR1 DFQATT, CDR2 SNEGSKA (reference sequence). V gave up 6 bases and J gave up 5 bases; unmatched junction bases: 6. The CDR3 region is CSAPGQGRTEAFF. CDR3 DNA sequence: TGCAGTGCCCCGGGACAGGGGAGAACTGAAGCTTTCTTT.

V usage is TRBV25-1 and J usage is TRBJ1-1, with unresolved D. V lost 6 bases and J 1 base, leaving 15 bases between the germline ends. The germline V gene has CDR1 MGHDK and CDR2 SYGVNS. The CDR3 has 15 residues. CDR3 region: CASRDRLTRNTEAFF. The DNA for the CDR3 is TGTGCCAGCAGAGACCGCCTCACAAGGAACACTGAAGCTTTCTTT.

The V call is TRBV28, the J call TRBJ1-2; 9 bases match TRBD1. CDR3 length equals 14 residues. The trim removed 3 bases at V and 12 bases at J, leaving 11 bases unmatched. CDR1 MDHEN and CDR2 SYDVKM come from the germline V gene. CDR3 nucleotide sequence: TGTGCCAGCAGTTTGGGGTCCGGGACAGGGAGGGACACCTTC. Residues: CASSLGSGTGRDTF.

CDR3 sequence: CASSTGFNQPQHF. In DNA form, the CDR3 reads TGTGCCAGTAGTACCGGGTTCAATCAGCCCCAGCATTTT. This sequence joins TRBV19 and TRBJ1-5; D uncertain. The length of the CDR3 is 13 residues. Germline V gene data show CDR1 as LNHDA and CDR2 as SQIVND (reference sequence). V lost 4 bases to trimming and J lost 3 bases, with 7 bases between them.

The CDR3 protein is CSASLAGLGSNEQFF. In nucleotides, the CDR3 is TGCAGTGCTAGCCTGGCAGGGTTAGGATCTAATGAGCAGTTCTTC. This chain links TRBV20-1 with TRBJ2-1; tentatively, D is TRBD1 (5 bases). The CDR3 length is 15 residues. From germline, CDR1 is DFQATT and CDR2 SNEGSKA (reference sequence). V gave up 3 bases and J gave up 7 bases, with 19 bases separating them.

This clonotype was detected only a few times. V usage is TRBV2 and J usage is TRBJ1-5, with D maybe TRBD1 (5 bases). In germline, CDR1 is SNHLY, CDR2 FYNNEI. CDR3 size: 13 residues. V gave up 5 bases and J gave up 5 bases, with 10 bases separating them. The CDR3 sequence: CASSIRGDQPQHF. The CDR3 bases are TGTGCCAGCAGTATCCGAGGGGATCAGCCCCAGCATTTT.